This TCR beta chain was captured by sequencing in a study of CD8+ T cells in alopecia areata. With 5 bases clipped from V and 3 bases from J, the junction kept 4 bases outside the gene matches. From germline, CDR1 is MNHEY and CDR2 SMNVEV (reference sequence). The CDR3 runs to 13 residues. On this clone itself: Antigen unknown.

The study team obtained lesional scalp punch biopsies and peripheral blood from alopecia areata patients. Study-wide findings and caveats: The study also sequences resident alphabeta T cells of normal skin in scalp samples.

Extracted RNA was reverse transcribed into cDNA, the sequencing template. Assay: immunoSEQ multiplex PCR; the TCRdb copy retains only in-frame clones and omits some. The data contain roughly 150,000 clones, around 87% of them singletons. This sequence was found in a human donor with alopecia areata. The source material was CD8+ T cells sorted from blood, sampled at week 0. The chain couples TRBV27 to TRBJ2-7; the match to TRBD1 covers 7 bases. CDR3 DNA sequence: TGTGCCAGCAGTACAGGGGTAGACTACGAGCAGTACTTC. This codes for CASSTGVDYEQYF.